A single sample is the source of the 26 T cell receptor beta chains below, sequenced in a study of T cell responses to AZD1222 COVID-19 vaccine. The assay was immunoSEQ multiplex PCR, and TCRdb's table has in-frame clones only and misses some. The sample holds approximately 50,000 clones, approximately 86% seen once. Sample: peripheral blood, taken 28 days after the second AZD1222 dose. These receptors were collected from an adult who received the AZD1222 COVID-19 vaccine.

The chain links TRBV28 to TRBJ2-1; D gene uncertain. Germline lookup yields CDR1 MDHEN and CDR2 SYDVKM. Between the trimmed V and J ends, which lost 2 bases and 7 bases, there was a span of 3 bases. This CDR3 region has 11 residues. In nucleotides, the CDR3 is TGTGCCAGCAGTTTAATTAATGAGCAGTTCTTC. Its protein product is CASSLINEQFF.

This clone was recorded only once. The genes are TRBV12-3 or TRBV12-4 and TRBJ2-7; weak D call: TRBD2 (7 bases). This CDR3 region has 13 residues. Trimming stripped 5 bases from V and 6 bases from J, with 14 bases between. The CDR3 DNA reads as TGTGCCAGCAGTGTAGGACAGCGGGGCGAGCAGTACTTC. Translated: CASSVGQRGEQYF.

The chain carries TRBV5-5 and TRBJ2-7, with 9 bases lining up with TRBD2. Germline lookup yields CDR1 SGHKS and CDR2 YYEKEE (reference sequence). This CDR3 is 14 amino acids long. V lost 3 bases, J lost 5 bases, and 6 bases stayed unmatched. The CDR3 DNA sequence: TGTGCCAGCAGCTCAGCGGGAGGAATGAACGAGCAGTACTTC. This sequence encodes CASSSAGGMNEQYF. The full variable domain, with the rest looked up from reference TRBV5-5 and TRBJ2-7, is DAGVTQSPTHLIKTRGQQVTLRCSPISGHKSVSWYQQVLGQGPQFIFQYYEKEERGRGNFPDRFSARQFPNYSSELNVNALLLGDSALYLCASSSAGGMNEQYFGPGTRLTVT.

The rearrangement uses TRBV10-3 and TRBJ2-7; the D gene is possibly TRBD1 (5 bases). CDR1 ENHRY and CDR2 SYGVKD come from the germline V gene. This CDR3 has 14 residues. V lost 6 bases and J 5 bases, leaving 17 bases between the germline ends. CDR3 nucleotide sequence: TGTGCCATCAGGAGTGAGTGGGGCGCGGACGAGCAGTACTTC. Its protein product is CAIRSEWGADEQYF.

CDR3: CASSSPGRETQYF. CDR3 nucleotides: TGTGCCAGCAGTTCCCCAGGGAGGGAGACCCAGTACTTC. V usage is TRBV27 and J usage is TRBJ2-5; tentatively, D is TRBD2 (6 bases). Germline CDR1 and CDR2: MNHEY and SMNVEV (reference sequence). The CDR3 extends over 13 amino acids. V lost 4 bases to trimming and J lost 5 bases, with 11 bases between them.

This clone was seen more than once but under ten times. The rearrangement uses TRBV4-1 and TRBJ2-3; D not certain. CDR3 size: 15 residues. Germline V CDR1 and CDR2: MGHRA, YSYEKL. V was pared by 2 bases and J by 1 base, with 10 bases between. The CDR3 DNA is TGCGCCAGCAGCCAAAGCGCAGCCCGCACAGATACGCAGTATTTT. This translates into CASSQSAARTDTQYF.

This clone occurred once. The chain joins TRBV6-5 to TRBJ1-1; D is undetermined. V was pared by 0 bases and J by 2 bases, with 4 bases between. Looked up from germline, CDR1 is MNHEY and CDR2 is SVGAGI. The CDR3 totals 13 residues. The CDR3 DNA reads TGTGCCAGCAGTTACTCTTACAACACTGAAGCTTTCTTT. Translated, it gives CASSYSYNTEAFF.

The chain carries TRBV28 and TRBJ1-5; a possible D gene is TRBD1 (6 bases). The V gene lost 7 bases and the J gene lost 6 bases, with 16 bases spanning the gap. Germline CDR1 is MDHEN and CDR2 is SYDVKM. The length of the CDR3 is 14 residues. The CDR3 is CASTPLQGIQPQHF. In DNA form, the CDR3 reads TGTGCCAGCACCCCGCTACAGGGTATTCAGCCCCAGCATTTT.

The chain recombines TRBV19 with TRBJ2-7; the match to TRBD2 covers 7 bases. The V segment lost 5 bases and the J segment 2 bases; nucleotides outside the gene matches: 6. CDR1 and CDR2 from the germline V gene are LNHDA and SQIVND (reference sequence). The CDR3 has 14 residues. CDR3 sequence: CASSPLAGPYEQYF. For the CDR3, the DNA is TGTGCCAGTAGTCCTTTAGCGGGTCCCTACGAGCAGTACTTC.

The chain links TRBV28 to TRBJ2-4; possible D gene TRBD2, 5 bases. CDR3 length: 14 residues. Looked up from germline, CDR1 is MDHEN and CDR2 is SYDVKM. The V gene lost 3 bases and the J gene lost 0 bases, with 6 bases spanning the gap. DNA of the CDR3: TGTGCCAGCAGTTTTGCGGGAGCCAAAAACATTCAGTACTTC. The encoded protein is CASSFAGAKNIQYF.

The V call is TRBV4-1, the J call TRBJ2-2; perhaps TRBD2 as D (5 bases). CDR3 size: 16 residues. Trimming stripped 4 bases from V and 7 bases from J, with 19 bases between. CDR1 is MGHRA and CDR2 is YSYEKL in the germline V gene. This chain's CDR3 is CASSPLDLLAHGELFF. The DNA for the CDR3 is TGCGCCAGCAGCCCGTTGGACCTGTTAGCGCACGGGGAGCTGTTTTTT.

The genes are TRBV10-1 and TRBJ1-5, with 11 bases identical to TRBD1. Germline-derived CDR1 and CDR2 are WNHNN and SYGVQD (reference sequence). The CDR3 length is 17 residues. V was pared by 6 bases and J by 2 bases, with 9 bases of the junction left unmatched. CDR3 sequence reads: CASRGGQGVSGNQPQHF. CDR3 in DNA: TGCGCCAGCAGAGGGGGACAGGGGGTTTCGGGCAATCAGCCCCAGCATTTT.

The rearrangement uses TRBV18 and TRBJ2-7, with 9 bases that match TRBD2. Germline trimming cut 1 base from V and 2 bases from J; bases unmatched to any gene: 6. Germline CDR1 is KGHSH and CDR2 is LQKENI. The CDR3 consists of 16 residues. The chain's CDR3 is CASSPLISGGPYEQYF. CDR3 nucleotides: TGTGCCAGCTCACCACTAATTAGCGGGGGCCCCTACGAGCAGTACTTC.

This chain links TRBV20-1 with TRBJ1-2; tentative D call: TRBD1 (5 bases). This CDR3 is built from 11 residues. In germline, CDR1 is DFQATT, CDR2 SNEGSKA (reference sequence). V gave up 5 bases and J gave up 2 bases, with 6 bases separating them. The CDR3 DNA reads TGCAGTGCTTCAGGGAACTATGGCTACACCTTC. Protein sequence: CSASGNYGYTF.

CDR3: CASSYSNPRPGELFF. In DNA, the CDR3 is TGTGCCAGCAGTTACTCGAACCCACGTCCGGGGGAGCTGTTTTTT. V usage is TRBV6-5 and J usage is TRBJ2-2; no clear D. V was trimmed by 0 bases and J by 8 bases, leaving 13 bases between them. This CDR3 contains 15 residues. Germline V gene lookup returns CDR1 MNHEY and CDR2 SVGAGI.

The J gene is TRBJ2-5, the V gene TRBV10-1; D possibly matches TRBD1 or TRBD2 (6 bases each). V lost 9 bases to trimming and J lost 4 bases, with 18 bases between them. CDR1 WNHNN and CDR2 SYGVQD come from the germline V gene (reference sequence). The length of the CDR3 is 14 residues. This CDR3 is CARIGGTGAETQYF. DNA for the CDR3: TGCGCCAGGATCGGGGGCACGGGGGCAGAGACCCAGTACTTC.

The chain uses TRBV2 and TRBJ1-1; 8 positions agree with TRBD1. CDR3 size: 13 residues. The junction had 6 bases not matched to a gene; V was cut back by 6 bases and J by 6 bases. CDR1 is SNHLY, CDR2 FYNNEI, per germline. CDR3 sequence: CASRPTGEAEAFF. CDR3 in DNA: TGTGCCAGCAGGCCGACAGGGGAAGCTGAAGCTTTCTTT. The full variable domain, its missing parts supplied by reference TRBV2 and TRBJ1-1, is EPEVTQTPSHQVTQMGQEVILRCVPISNHLYFYWYRQILGQKVEFLVSFYNNEISEKSEIFDDQFSVERPDGSNFTLKIRSTKLEDSAMYFCASRPTGEAEAFFGQGTRLTVV.

The chain has TRBV15 and TRBJ2-3; tentative D call: TRBD2 (6 bases). Germline CDR1 LNHNV, CDR2 YYDKDF (reference sequence). V lost 3 bases and J lost 1, with 8 bases in between. The CDR3 consists of 14 residues. In nucleotides, the CDR3 is TGTGCCACCAGCAGTATAGCGGGCACAGATACGCAGTATTTT. It encodes CATSSIAGTDTQYF.

The chain combines TRBV13 with TRBJ1-1; TRBD1 matches at 8 bases. The CDR3 consists of 13 residues. V dropped 5 bases and J dropped 4; count of bases not matched to a gene: 3. Germline-derived CDR1 and CDR2 are PRHDT and FYEKMQ (reference sequence). The CDR3 DNA reads as TGTGCCAGCAGCAACGGACAGGGCACTGAAGCTTTCTTT. Translation: CASSNGQGTEAFF.

V is TRBV3-1 (or the pseudogene TRBV3-2) and J is TRBJ1-1; D is undetermined. The CDR3 covers 14 residues. The V end was cut by 1 base, the J end by 5 bases, with 11 bases between. The V gene's germline CDR1 is LGHDT and CDR2 YNNKEL (reference sequence). The CDR3 loop is CASSQGFRGTEAFF. Written as DNA, the CDR3 is TGTGCCAGCAGCCAAGGTTTCAGAGGGACTGAAGCTTTCTTT.

The chain has TRBV7-2 and TRBJ1-2; TRBD1 matches 7 bases. Per germline, CDR1 SGHTA and CDR2 FQGNSA. CDR3 length equals 15 residues. The J segment lost 8 bases and the V segment lost 5 bases, leaving 14 bases of the junction unmatched. CDR3 coding DNA: TGTGCCAGCAGCACAAGGGACAGCCGGTTTAGAGGCTACACCTTC. This gives the protein CASSTRDSRFRGYTF.

The genes are TRBV28 and TRBJ2-1; TRBD2 matches 7 bases. V lost 2 bases, J lost 3 bases, and 1 base stayed unmatched. The CDR3 runs to 14 residues. In germline, CDR1 is MDHEN, CDR2 SYDVKM. The chain's CDR3 is CASSLTSVYNEQFF. The CDR3 region has the DNA TGTGCCAGCAGTTTAACTAGCGTCTACAATGAGCAGTTCTTC.

This chain joins TRBV11-2 and TRBJ2-7; 10 nucleotides line up with TRBD2. Germline trimming cut 2 bases from V and 0 bases from J; bases unmatched to any gene: 10. The germline V gene has CDR1 SGHAT and CDR2 FQNNGV. The CDR3 covers 18 residues. CDR3 bases: TGTGCCAGCAGCTTAAGGCTAGCGGGAGTACCCTTCTCCTACGAGCAGTACTTC. This translates into CASSLRLAGVPFSYEQYF.

The J gene is TRBJ2-1, the V gene TRBV15, with D possibly matching TRBD2 (6 bases). V was clipped by 0 bases and J by 4 bases, with 13 bases between them. The CDR3 has 16 amino acids. Germline V gene sequence: CDR1 LNHNV, CDR2 YYDKDF (reference sequence). The CDR3 reads CATSRDRQGLYNEQFF. The CDR3 region has the DNA TGTGCCACCAGCAGAGATCGGCAGGGACTGTACAATGAGCAGTTCTTC.

J is TRBJ2-7 and V is TRBV4-1; D gene uncertain. This CDR3 is 15 amino acids long. Germline V lookup: CDR1 MGHRA, CDR2 YSYEKL. Trimming shortened V by 0 bases and J by 2 bases, and 11 bases separated the two germline ends. The CDR3 sequence: CASSQDGPGPYEQYF. The CDR3 DNA reads TGCGCCAGCAGCCAAGATGGTCCAGGACCCTACGAGCAGTACTTC.

The chain recombines TRBV7-9 with TRBJ2-3; 12 bases line up with TRBD2. V dropped 7 bases and J dropped 6; count of bases not matched to a gene: 8. The CDR3 has 15 amino acids. The germline V gene encodes CDR1 SEHNR and CDR2 FQNEAQ (reference sequence). The CDR3, as DNA: TGTGCCAGCACGCCACGACTAGCGGGAGATGATACGCAGTATTTT. This codes for CASTPRLAGDDTQYF.